The rows below give T cell receptor beta chains drawn from one sample of a study of blood T cell repertoires in COVID-19. Some clones are missing from TCRdb's copy, which holds only in-frame ones; the method was immunoSEQ multiplex PCR. The sample has 350,000 to 400,000 clones, around 90% seen once. The source material was peripheral blood. The receptors shown here come from a young man with active or convalescent COVID-19. CDR3s include the opening cysteine and the closing phenylalanine or tryptophan. The D gene is left open where the match is weak. The listing skips clone size in some rows; elsewhere it reads once, few, many or a size class.

j_call v_call d_call clone_size cdr3_aa cdr3_nt
TRBJ2-1 TRBV6-5 TRBD1 . CASSRTGYNEQFF TGTGCCAGCAGCAGGACAGGGTACAATGAGCAGTTCTTC
TRBJ2-2 TRBV3-1/TRBV3-2 . . CASSPVRGLATGELFF TGTGCCAGCAGCCCTGTCAGGGGTCTTGCCACCGGGGAGCTGTTTTTT
TRBJ2-7 TRBV18 TRBD2 . CASSGTRTSGAYEQYF TGTGCCAGCTCAGGGACCCGGACTAGCGGGGCCTACGAGCAGTACTTC
TRBJ2-5 TRBV18 . once CASSPRSGGEKTQYF TGTGCCAGCTCACCCAGATCGGGGGGCGAGAAGACCCAGTACTTC
TRBJ1-4 TRBV5-4 TRBD1 . CASSSPGQGVEKLFF TGTGCCAGCAGCTCACCGGGACAGGGAGTTGAAAAACTGTTTTTT
TRBJ2-6 TRBV2 TRBD2 . CASSERASGRSSGANVLTF TGTGCCAGCAGTGAAAGGGCTAGCGGGAGGTCCTCTGGGGCCAACGTCCTGACTTTC
TRBJ2-7 TRBV7-2 TRBD1 . CASSATGMGYEQYF TGTGCCAGCAGCGCGACAGGGATGGGGTACGAGCAGTACTTC
TRBJ1-1 TRBV10-3 . . CAISENRADTEAFF TGTGCCATCAGTGAAAACAGGGCGGACACTGAAGCTTTCTTT
TRBJ2-5 TRBV3-1/TRBV3-2 . . CASSHPEETQYF TGTGCCAGCAGCCACCCGGAGGAGACCCAGTACTTC
TRBJ2-2 TRBV5-1 . . CASSLVGTRTNTGELFF TGCGCCAGCAGCTTGGTAGGGACACGAACGAACACCGGGGAGCTGTTTTTT
TRBJ1-1 TRBV28 . . CASSLLLLTSEAFF TGTGCCAGCAGTTTATTGCTACTAACTTCTGAAGCTTTCTTT
TRBJ2-3 TRBV4-3 TRBD2 . CASSQEAPLAGNTDTQYF TGCGCCAGCAGCCAAGAGGCCCCACTAGCGGGAAACACAGATACGCAGTATTTT
TRBJ2-3 TRBV3-1/TRBV3-2 TRBD1 . CASSQGQHLDTQYF TGTGCCAGCAGCCAGGGACAGCATTTAGATACGCAGTATTTT
TRBJ2-3 TRBV30 . . CAWRGVSLDTQYF TGTGCCTGGAGGGGAGTGAGTCTCGATACGCAGTATTTT
TRBJ1-6 TRBV27 TRBD1 . CASGPRGQTNSPLHF TGTGCCAGTGGCCCCCGGGGACAGACGAATTCACCCCTCCACTTT
TRBJ2-7 TRBV6-6 TRBD2 . CASSYSRAGSPYEQYF TGTGCCAGCAGTTACTCGAGAGCGGGGAGCCCCTACGAGCAGTACTTC
TRBJ2-3 TRBV29-1 TRBD2 . CSVWGGLSTDTQYF TGCAGCGTTTGGGGGGGACTAAGCACAGATACGCAGTATTTT
TRBJ2-7 TRBV11-2 TRBD2 . CASSLLGLAGYDRNEQYF TGTGCCAGCAGCTTATTGGGACTAGCGGGGTATGATCGGAACGAGCAGTACTTC
TRBJ1-5 TRBV12-3/TRBV12-4 . . CASSSPDNQPQHF TGTGCCAGCAGTTCCCCAGACAATCAGCCCCAGCATTTT
TRBJ2-3 TRBV5-1 TRBD2 . CASSLRGSGGTTDTQYF TGCGCCAGCAGCTTAAGGGGTAGCGGGGGGACCACAGATACGCAGTATTTT